This T cell receptor beta chain was retrieved from a study of T cells after yellow fever vaccination (dated by TCRdb to about 2019). For context, the study as a whole: Libraries from fractions with low cell numbers were prepared with the SMART-Seq v4 Ultra Low Input RNA kit. Two healthy male donors, one aged 18 to 30 and one aged 30 to 40 years, made up the cohort. Bulk TCR alpha and beta repertoires were sequenced longitudinally to track T-cell clones before and after primary and booster YFV17D yellow fever vaccination. Blood samples were taken at several timepoints before and after primary and secondary immunization, and bulk PBMC replicates and cell subsets were isolated. Summary of the overall study and its limitations: Only a couple of donors were included in the study, so the extent to which the findings can be generalized is limited. Compared with the primary T-cell response, the secondary T-cell response was faster but weaker, reaching its peak on day 5 rather than on day 15. Because abundant contaminating clonotypes from the bulk population could be contained in FACS-sorted repertoires, computational filtering was required. A small fraction of clonotypes showed up in both the CD4 and CD8 compartments, probably as a result of convergent recombination. After the booster, most clones that had expanded after primary vaccination were detected again (around 95% of CD4 and under 90% of CD8), suggesting broad maintenance of memory.

This clonotype was observed a few times. This receptor's antigen is unknown. No quality values exist for individual bases; no much larger clone is one base distant. TCR cDNA was synthesized by 5'RACE template switching, through which a universal primer site and unique molecular identifiers were introduced. Priming of cDNA synthesis was performed from both the TCR alpha and TCR beta constant segments. Libraries were amplified in two PCR steps, with sample barcodes and sequencing adapters added in the second step. Libraries were sequenced on Illumina HiSeq 2500 (2x100 bp) or NovaSeq (2x150 bp). As for the original processing: Demultiplexing of reads and collapsing into UMI consensus sequences were performed with MIGEC, and V(D)J alignment was carried out with MiXCR. Using edgeR on replicate PBMC samples, clonotypes were called vaccine-responding if FDR was below 0.01 and the log2 fold change was above 5 up to day 15. Each bulk clonotype received a CD4 or CD8 identity based on whether the sequenced CD4 or CD8 repertoire contained that clonotype at higher abundance. In TCRdb, the public reads were trimmed at Q25 with fastp and aligned with MiXCR, with productive beta chains retained. CDR3 protein sequences are deduplicated, and each keeps its most common genes and DNA. Here the V and J calls rest on TCRdb's processing, not on the authors' analysis. This sample is represented by about 360,000 distinct CDR3 sequences; 6% to 8% of them were singletons. Approximately 16% of the sample goes to the ten largest clones.

V loses 3 bases of germline sequence and J loses 6 bases, and the interval between the two ends is 12 bases. CDR1 and CDR2, looked up from the germline V gene, are LGHNA and YSLEER. From the cysteine up to the phenylalanine, the CDR3 has a length of 14 residues. Only CDR3 DNA is held: 42 bases, read in frame from base 1. The label giving this sample's treatment or condition can be read as: live attenuated yellow fever vaccine strain. At each blood-draw timepoint, two biological replicates of bulk PBMCs were collected. PBMCs were isolated from peripheral blood using a standard Ficoll-Paque protocol. TriZol was used to extract RNA from bulk PBMCs, from CD4 and CD8 fractions, and from dextramer-positive and dextramer-negative fractions.

The rearrangement joined TRBV4-3 to TRBJ2-1; no D gene is confidently identified. Sample: PBMCs, taken 5 days after the yellow fever booster vaccination. This TCR was recovered from a man aged 25 to 45 who received the YFV17D yellow fever vaccine. The nucleotide sequence reads as follows: TGCGCCAGCAGCCACCGAGAGGTGGGCAATGAGCAGTTCTTC. This gives the protein CASSHREVGNEQFF.